A single sample is the source of the 14 T cell receptor beta chains below, sequenced in a study of CD8 T cells in ankylosing spondylitis. Each CDR3 protein gets one entry after TCRdb re-called the 5' RACE reads with MiXCR. The data show about 150,000 distinct CDR3 sequences, around 43% seen once. The sequencing sample was made of synovial fluid, either unsorted or a sorted T cell fraction (not recorded which). The receptors derive from a male donor with ankylosing spondylitis.

The CDR3 is CASSYSAGLELFF. DNA for the CDR3: TGTGCCAGCAGTTACTCTGCCGGTCTTGAGCTGTTTTTT. The rearrangement joins TRBV6-5 to TRBJ2-2; D is uncertain. Germline CDR1 MNHEY, CDR2 SVGAGI. CDR3 length: 13 amino acids. Trimming stripped 0 bases from V and 11 bases from J, with 10 bases between.

This clonotype came up a few times. V gene TRBV5-1 combines with J gene TRBJ2-2; unclear D gene. The germline V gene encodes CDR1 SGHRS and CDR2 YFSETQ. This CDR3 is 14 amino acids long. V lost 0 bases to trimming and J lost 4 bases, with 7 bases between them. The CDR3: CASSLVQVTGELFF. CDR3 DNA sequence: TGCGCCAGCAGCTTGGTCCAGGTCACCGGGGAGCTGTTTTTT.

This chain joins TRBV28 and TRBJ2-6; 9 nucleotides line up with TRBD1. This CDR3 region has 20 residues. The V and J ends lost 6 bases and 0 bases, in that order; junction bases with no gene match: 15. Germline CDR1 is MDHEN and CDR2 is SYDVKM. The CDR3 loop reads CASSPYRGREALSGANVLTF. CDR3 DNA sequence: TGTGCCAGCAGCCCTTACAGGGGGCGCGAGGCCCTCTCTGGGGCCAACGTCCTGACTTTC.

This clonotype was counted many times. The chain links TRBV3-1 to TRBJ2-3, with no clear D. Germline V gene sequence: CDR1 LGHDT, CDR2 YNNKEL (reference sequence). The CDR3 is 16 residues long. V dropped 0 bases and J dropped 1 base, with 11 bases sitting between them. The CDR3 reads CASSQDLGERTDTQYF. The CDR3 DNA follows: TGTGCCAGCAGCCAAGATCTCGGCGAGCGCACAGATACGCAGTATTTT.

V is TRBV12-3 or TRBV12-4 and J is TRBJ1-4; D is unresolved. V was cut by 6 bases and J by 0 bases, with 8 bases left in between. The CDR3 runs to 14 residues. Here the CDR3 DNA reads TGTGCCAGCAGCCTGGTGGCAACTAATGAAAAACTGTTTTTT. This encodes CASSLVATNEKLFF.

The V and J genes are TRBV12-3 or TRBV12-4 and TRBJ1-4; 7 nucleotides line up with TRBD1. J lost 5 bases, V lost 5 bases, and 11 bases had no gene match. The CDR3 consists of 16 residues. Here the CDR3 DNA reads TGTGCCAGCAGTCATACAGGGGAGGGGTCGAATGAAAAACTGTTTTTT. The encoded protein is CASSHTGEGSNEKLFF.

The V call is TRBV7-9, the J call TRBJ2-3; 12 nucleotides agree with TRBD2. Per germline, CDR1 SEHNR and CDR2 FQNEAQ (reference sequence). The CDR3 consists of 16 residues. With 5 bases clipped from V and 4 bases from J, the junction kept 7 bases outside the gene matches. CDR3 protein: CASSPRLAGDPDTQYF. DNA of the CDR3: TGTGCCAGCAGCCCGCGACTAGCGGGAGACCCAGATACGCAGTATTTT. Full variable domain (remainder filled in from reference TRBV7-9 and TRBJ2-3): DTGVSQNPRHKITKRGQNVTFRCDPISEHNRLYWYRQTLGQGPEFLTYFQNEAQLEKSRLLSDRFSAERPKGSFSTLEIQRTEQGDSAMYLCASSPRLAGDPDTQYFGPGTRLTVL.

This chain joins TRBV20-1 and TRBJ2-1; D unresolved. In germline, CDR1 is DFQATT, CDR2 SNEGSKA (reference sequence). Trimming pared 4 bases from V and 10 bases from J, leaving 8 bases between. This CDR3 is built from 10 residues. DNA for the CDR3: TGCAGTGCTAATAGCAGCGAGCAGTTCTTC. Its translation is CSANSSEQFF.

This clonotype ranks as medium-sized. V and J are TRBV6-4 and TRBJ2-3; TRBD2 agrees at 7 bases. V shed 5 bases and J 0 bases; nucleotides not matched to a gene: 5. The germline CDR1 and CDR2 sequences are MRHNA and SNTAGT. This CDR3 is 15 amino acids long. The CDR3 sequence is CASSPNGGSTDTQYF. The CDR3 DNA reads as TGTGCCAGCAGTCCCAACGGGGGGAGCACAGATACGCAGTATTTT.

This clonotype was counted between two and nine times. The V call is TRBV29-1, the J call TRBJ2-1; D not resolved. The V gene lost 5 bases and the J gene lost 1 base, with 15 bases spanning the gap. The CDR3 has 15 residues. Germline V gives CDR1 SQVTM, CDR2 ANQGSEA. The CDR3 DNA is TGCAGCGTTAAAAGACCACTACCATCCTACAATGAGCAGTTCTTC. The encoded protein is CSVKRPLPSYNEQFF.

This clonotype was picked up a small number of times. The CDR3 DNA reads as TGCGCCAGCAGCCAAGCCCTGACTGGGACTAGCGCCCCGACCTACGAGCAGTACTTC. This gives the protein CASSQALTGTSAPTYEQYF. The chain carries TRBV4-3 and TRBJ2-7; 10 bases map to TRBD2. V was clipped by 1 base and J by 2 bases; unmatched bases: 14. Germline CDR1 LGHNA, CDR2 YSLEER. The CDR3 runs 19 residues.

The chain is built from TRBV6-1 and TRBJ2-2; D gene uncertain. The V gene lost 3 bases and the J gene lost 4 bases, with 9 bases spanning the gap. CDR3 size: 14 residues. CDR1 MNHNS and CDR2 SASEGT come from the germline V gene. The CDR3 coding sequence is TGTGCCAGCAGTGAGGCCGACGGCACCGGGGAGCTGTTTTTT. Protein: CASSEADGTGELFF.

This sequence joins TRBV6-2 or TRBV6-3 and TRBJ2-7; D is uncertain. The V end was cut by 0 bases, the J end by 0 bases, with 3 bases between. Germline V gene sequence: CDR1 MNHEY, CDR2 SVGEGT. The CDR3 is 13 amino acids. The CDR3 nucleotides are TGTGCCAGCAGTTACTCGGTCTCCTACGAGCAGTACTTC. This translates into CASSYSVSYEQYF.

This clonotype was found many times. The rearrangement links TRBV7-3 to TRBJ2-2; TRBD2 matches at 8 bases. V dropped 1 base and J dropped 5; count of bases not matched to a gene: 6. Germline loops: CDR1 SGHTA, CDR2 FQGTGA. There are 16 residues in the CDR3. CDR3 protein: CASSLMASGQTGELFF. The CDR3 DNA follows: TGTGCCAGCAGCTTAATGGCTAGCGGGCAGACCGGGGAGCTGTTTTTT.